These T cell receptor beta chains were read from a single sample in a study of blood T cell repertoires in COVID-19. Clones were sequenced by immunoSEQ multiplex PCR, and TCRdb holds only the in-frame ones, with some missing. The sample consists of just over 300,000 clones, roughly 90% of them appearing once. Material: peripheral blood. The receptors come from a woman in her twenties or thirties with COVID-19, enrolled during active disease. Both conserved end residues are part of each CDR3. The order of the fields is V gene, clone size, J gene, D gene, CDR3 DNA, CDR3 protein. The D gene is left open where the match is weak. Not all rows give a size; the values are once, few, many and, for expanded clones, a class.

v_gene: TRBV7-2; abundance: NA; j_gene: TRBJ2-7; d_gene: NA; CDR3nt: TGTGCCAGCAGCTCATTAGCGTTACCCTACGAGCAGTACTTC; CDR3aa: CASSSLALPYEQYF
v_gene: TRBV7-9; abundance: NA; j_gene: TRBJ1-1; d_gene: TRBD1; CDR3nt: TGTGCCAGCAGCTTAGGGAACCACAGGGGGAACACTGAAGCTTTCTTT; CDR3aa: CASSLGNHRGNTEAFF
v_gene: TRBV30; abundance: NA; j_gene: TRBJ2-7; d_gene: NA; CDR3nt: TGTGCTGGAGGGACGGACTCCTACGAGCAGTACTTC; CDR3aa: CAGGTDSYEQYF
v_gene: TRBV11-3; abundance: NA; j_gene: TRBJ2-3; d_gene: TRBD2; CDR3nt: TGTGCCAGCAGCTTAGAAGCGGGGAGAGCAGATACGCAGTATTTT; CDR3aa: CASSLEAGRADTQYF
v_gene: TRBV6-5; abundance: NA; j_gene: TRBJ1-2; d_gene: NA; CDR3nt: TGTGCCAGCAGAGGCGGGGGGGACACCAGCTATGGCTACACCTTC; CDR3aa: CASRGGGDTSYGYTF
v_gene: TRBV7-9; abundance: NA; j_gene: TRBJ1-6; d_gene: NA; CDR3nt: TGTGCCACCCGAGGCAGTCGGAATAATTCACCCCTCCACTTT; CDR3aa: CATRGSRNNSPLHF
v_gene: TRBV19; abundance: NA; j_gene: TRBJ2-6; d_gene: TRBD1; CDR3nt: TGTGCCAGTAAGACAGGGTCTGGGGCCAACGTCCTGACTTTC; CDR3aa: CASKTGSGANVLTF
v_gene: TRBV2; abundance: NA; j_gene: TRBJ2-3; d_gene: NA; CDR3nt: TGTGCCAGCAGTGAATTGCTAGTATCAGATACGCAGTATTTT; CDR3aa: CASSELLVSDTQYF
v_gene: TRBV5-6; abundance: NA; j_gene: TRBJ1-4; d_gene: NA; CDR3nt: TGTGCCAGCAGCTTGGATTCCGGGGCAACTAATGAAAAACTGTTTTTT; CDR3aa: CASSLDSGATNEKLFF
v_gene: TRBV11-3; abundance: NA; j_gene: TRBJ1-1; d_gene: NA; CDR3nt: TGTGCCAGCAGCTTAGGTGGGAGAATGAACACTGAAGCTTTCTTT; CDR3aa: CASSLGGRMNTEAFF
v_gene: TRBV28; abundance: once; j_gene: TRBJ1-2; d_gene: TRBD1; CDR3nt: TGTGCCAGCAGTCCCGGGACAGGGCCGCCCTATGGCTACACCTTC; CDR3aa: CASSPGTGPPYGYTF
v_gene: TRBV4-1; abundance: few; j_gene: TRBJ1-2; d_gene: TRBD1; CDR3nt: TGCGCCAGCAGCCAGTATACGGGACAGTCTTCATATGGCTACACCTTC; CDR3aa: CASSQYTGQSSYGYTF
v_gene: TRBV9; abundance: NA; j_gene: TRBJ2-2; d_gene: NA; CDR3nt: TGTGCCAGCAGCGTAGGGACACAGAGGAACACCGGGGAGCTGTTTTTT; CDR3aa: CASSVGTQRNTGELFF
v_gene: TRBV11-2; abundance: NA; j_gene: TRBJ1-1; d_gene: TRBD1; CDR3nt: TGTGCCAGCAACAAAGACAGGGGGCTGACTGAAGCTTTCTTT; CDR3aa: CASNKDRGLTEAFF
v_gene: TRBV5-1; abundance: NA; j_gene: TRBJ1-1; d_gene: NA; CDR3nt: TGCGCCAGCAGCCTCTCGGGACACTTAGACACTGAAGCTTTCTTT; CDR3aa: CASSLSGHLDTEAFF
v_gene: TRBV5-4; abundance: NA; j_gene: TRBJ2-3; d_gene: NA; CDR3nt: TGTGCCAGCACCGGGGGAATTAGCACAGATACGCAGTATTTT; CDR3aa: CASTGGISTDTQYF
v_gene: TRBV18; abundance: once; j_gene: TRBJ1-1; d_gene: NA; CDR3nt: TGTGCCAGCTCAATTACAGCGAACACTGAAGCTTTCTTT; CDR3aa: CASSITANTEAFF
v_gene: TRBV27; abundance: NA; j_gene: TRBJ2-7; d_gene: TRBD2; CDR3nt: TGTGCCAGCAGTTTTCTAGCGGGGGATACGACGCAGTACTTC; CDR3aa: CASSFLAGDTTQYF
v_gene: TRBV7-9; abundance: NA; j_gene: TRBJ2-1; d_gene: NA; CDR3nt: TGTGCCAGCAGCCCTCCACGAGCCCATGAGCAGTTCTTC; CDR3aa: CASSPPRAHEQFF
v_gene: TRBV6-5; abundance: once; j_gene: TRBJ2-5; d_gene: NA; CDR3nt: TGTGCCAGCAGCCGACAGTACGGGGAGACCCAGTACTTC; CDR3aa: CASSRQYGETQYF
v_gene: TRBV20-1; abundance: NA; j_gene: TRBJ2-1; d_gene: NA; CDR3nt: TGCAGTGCTAGTGGCGGGGGCAATGGTGAGCAGTTCTTC; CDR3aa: CSASGGGNGEQFF
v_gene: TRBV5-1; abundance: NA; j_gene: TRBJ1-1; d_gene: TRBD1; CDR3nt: TGCGCCAGCAGCTGGACAGGGCCCATGAACACTGAAGCTTTCTTT; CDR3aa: CASSWTGPMNTEAFF
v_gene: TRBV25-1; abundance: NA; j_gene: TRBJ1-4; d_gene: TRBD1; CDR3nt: TGTGCCAGCAGTGATCTGACAGGGGGCTATGAAAAACTGTTTTTT; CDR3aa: CASSDLTGGYEKLFF
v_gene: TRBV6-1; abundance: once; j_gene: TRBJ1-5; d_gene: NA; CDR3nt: TGTGCCAGCAGTGAGAGGGCGGGTCAGCCCCAGCATTTT; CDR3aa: CASSERAGQPQHF
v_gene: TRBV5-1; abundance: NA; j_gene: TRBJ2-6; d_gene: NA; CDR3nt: TGCGCCAGCAGCTTAGACAGTTTCTCTGGGGCCAACGTCCTGACTTTC; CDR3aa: CASSLDSFSGANVLTF
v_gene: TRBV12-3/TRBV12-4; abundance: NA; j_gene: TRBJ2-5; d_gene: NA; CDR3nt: TGTGCCAGCAGTTTACTAAGACTGGAGACCCAGTACTTC; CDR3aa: CASSLLRLETQYF
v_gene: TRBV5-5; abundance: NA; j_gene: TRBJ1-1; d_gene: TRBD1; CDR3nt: TGTGCCAGCAGAGCGGACAGGGGGAGGCCTGAAGCTTTCTTT; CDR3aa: CASRADRGRPEAFF
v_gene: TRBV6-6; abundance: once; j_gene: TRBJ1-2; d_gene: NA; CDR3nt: TGTGCCAGCAGTTACTCGCCAGATGGCTACACCTTC; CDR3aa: CASSYSPDGYTF
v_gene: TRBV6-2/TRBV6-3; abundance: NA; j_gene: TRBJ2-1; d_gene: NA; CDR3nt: TGTGCCAGCAGTTACCTACCGGGGACAAGCCCCGGGAATGAGCAGTTCTTC; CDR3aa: CASSYLPGTSPGNEQFF
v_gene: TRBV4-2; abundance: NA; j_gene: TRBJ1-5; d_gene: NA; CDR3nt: TGTGCCAGCAGCCAAGAATACAGTTCAGGTCAACCCCAGCATTTT; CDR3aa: CASSQEYSSGQPQHF
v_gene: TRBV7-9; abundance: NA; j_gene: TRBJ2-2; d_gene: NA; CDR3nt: TGTGCCAGCAGCTTAGATGTCCCGGGCACCGGGGAGCTGTTTTTT; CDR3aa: CASSLDVPGTGELFF
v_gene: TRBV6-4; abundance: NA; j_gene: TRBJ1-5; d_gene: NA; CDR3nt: TGTGCCAGCAGTGACTCGGTCGGGCAGCCCCAGCATTTT; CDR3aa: CASSDSVGQPQHF
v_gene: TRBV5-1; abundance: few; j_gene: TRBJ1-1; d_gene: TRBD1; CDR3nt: TGCGCCAGCAGTCGTACCCCAGGGGGAGACACTGAAGCTTTCTTT; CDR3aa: CASSRTPGGDTEAFF
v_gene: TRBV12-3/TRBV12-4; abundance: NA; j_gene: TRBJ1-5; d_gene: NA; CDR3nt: TGTGCCAGCAGTGAAGGGGTTAGTCAGCCCCAGCATTTT; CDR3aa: CASSEGVSQPQHF
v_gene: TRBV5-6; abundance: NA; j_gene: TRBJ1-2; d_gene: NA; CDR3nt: TGTGCCAGCAGGTTAAGTTCACAGCCTCATGGCTACACCTTC; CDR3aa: CASRLSSQPHGYTF
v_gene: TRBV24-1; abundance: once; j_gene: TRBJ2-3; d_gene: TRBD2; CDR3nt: TGTGCCACCAGTGACTTAGCGGGTGGAGCGGATACGCAGTATTTT; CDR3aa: CATSDLAGGADTQYF
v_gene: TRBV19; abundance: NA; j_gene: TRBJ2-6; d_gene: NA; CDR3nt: TGTGCCAGTAGTATGTTAGGGGCTGGGGCCAACGTCCTGACTTTC; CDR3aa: CASSMLGAGANVLTF
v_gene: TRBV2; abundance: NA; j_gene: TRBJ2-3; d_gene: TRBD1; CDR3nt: TGTGCCAGAAGGGACAGATCCACAGATACGCAGTATTTT; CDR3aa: CARRDRSTDTQYF
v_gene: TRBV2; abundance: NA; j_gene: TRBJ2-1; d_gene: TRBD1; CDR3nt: TGTGCCAGCAGTGATCTGGACAGGGCGGGCGACAATGAGCAGTTCTTC; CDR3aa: CASSDLDRAGDNEQFF
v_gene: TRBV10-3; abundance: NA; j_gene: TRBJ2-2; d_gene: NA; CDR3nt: TGTGCCATCAGCCCCATGACAGCAGGGAACACCGGGGAGCTGTTTTTT; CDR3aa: CAISPMTAGNTGELFF
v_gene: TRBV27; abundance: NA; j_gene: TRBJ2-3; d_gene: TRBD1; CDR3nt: TGTGCCAGCAGTTCTCCCTTACGAGGGGGCTGGGGTACGCAGTATTTT; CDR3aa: CASSSPLRGGWGTQYF
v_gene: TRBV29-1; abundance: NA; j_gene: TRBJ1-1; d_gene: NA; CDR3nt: TGCAGCGTTGTTTTTTTGGCAGGTAACACTGAAGCTTTCTTT; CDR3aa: CSVVFLAGNTEAFF
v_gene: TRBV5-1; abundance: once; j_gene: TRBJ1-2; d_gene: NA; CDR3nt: TGCGCCAGCACCAAAGAGGGAGCGATATCAGGCTATGGCTACACCTTC; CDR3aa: CASTKEGAISGYGYTF
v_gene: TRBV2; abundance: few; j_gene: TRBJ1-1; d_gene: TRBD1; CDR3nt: TGTGCCAGCAATGACAGGGGGGCTTTCTTT; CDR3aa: CASNDRGAFF